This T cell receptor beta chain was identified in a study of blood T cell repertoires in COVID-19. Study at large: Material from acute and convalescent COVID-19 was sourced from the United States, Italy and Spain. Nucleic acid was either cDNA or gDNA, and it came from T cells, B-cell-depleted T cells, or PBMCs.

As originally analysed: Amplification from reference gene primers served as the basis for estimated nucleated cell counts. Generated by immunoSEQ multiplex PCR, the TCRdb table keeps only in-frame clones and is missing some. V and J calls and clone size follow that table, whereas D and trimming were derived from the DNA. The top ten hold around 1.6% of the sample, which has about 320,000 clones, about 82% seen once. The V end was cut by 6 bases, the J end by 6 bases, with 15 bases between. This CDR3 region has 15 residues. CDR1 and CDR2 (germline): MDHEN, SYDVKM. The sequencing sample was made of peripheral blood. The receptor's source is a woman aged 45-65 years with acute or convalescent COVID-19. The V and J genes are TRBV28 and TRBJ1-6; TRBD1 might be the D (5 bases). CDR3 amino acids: CASRYQGPSNSPLHF. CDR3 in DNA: TGTGCCAGCAGGTATCAGGGCCCCAGTAATTCACCCCTCCACTTT.